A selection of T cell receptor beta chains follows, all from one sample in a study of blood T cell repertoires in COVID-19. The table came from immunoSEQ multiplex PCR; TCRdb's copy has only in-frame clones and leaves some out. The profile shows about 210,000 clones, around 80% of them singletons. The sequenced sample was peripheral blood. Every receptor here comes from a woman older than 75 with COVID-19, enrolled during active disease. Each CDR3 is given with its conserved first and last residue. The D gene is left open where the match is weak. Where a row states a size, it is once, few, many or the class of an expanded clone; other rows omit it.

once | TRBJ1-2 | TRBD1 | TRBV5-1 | TGCGCCAGCAGCTTTGGACAGGGCGATGGCTACACCTTC | CASSFGQGDGYTF
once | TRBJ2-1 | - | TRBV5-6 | TGTGCCAGCAGCTTGGGCCGGAGAAATGAGCAGTTCTTC | CASSLGRRNEQFF
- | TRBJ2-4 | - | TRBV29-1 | TGCAGCGTTCAACAGGGTTCGGAAAACATTCAGTACTTC | CSVQQGSENIQYF
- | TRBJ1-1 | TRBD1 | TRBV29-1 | TGCAGCTCCAACAGGGGCGACACTGAAGCTTTCTTT | CSSNRGDTEAFF
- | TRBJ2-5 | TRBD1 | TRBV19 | TGTGCCAGTAGTACGGGACAGTCCCAAGAGACCCAGTACTTC | CASSTGQSQETQYF
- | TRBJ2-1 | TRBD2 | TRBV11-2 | TGTGCCAGCAGCTTCCCCGGGAGTAGCGGGAGTGGGTATGAGCAGTTCTTC | CASSFPGSSGSGYEQFF
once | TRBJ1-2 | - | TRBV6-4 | TGTGCCAGCAGAGAACGACAGGTCCCTGGCTACACCTTC | CASRERQVPGYTF
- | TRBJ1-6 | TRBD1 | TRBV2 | TGTGCCAGCACTACAGGGGGTGGGATCTCACCCCTCCACTTT | CASTTGGGISPLHF
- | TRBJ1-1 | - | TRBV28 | TGTGCCAGCAGTTTCACCCCGGGGACTGAAGCTTTCTTT | CASSFTPGTEAFF
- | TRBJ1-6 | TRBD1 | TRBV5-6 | TGTGCCAGCAGCGTAGACAGGGCGAAATCACCCCTCCACTTT | CASSVDRAKSPLHF
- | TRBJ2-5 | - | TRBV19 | TGTGCCACGAGGGCATCCCCCCCGATGCGGACCCAGTACTTC | CATRASPPMRTQYF
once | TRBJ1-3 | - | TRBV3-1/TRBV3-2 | TGTGCCAGCAGCCAAGTTGTGTTTGGCGGAAACACCATATATTTT | CASSQVVFGGNTIYF
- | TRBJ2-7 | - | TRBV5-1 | TGCGCCAGCAGCTTCGAACAGCTTTACGAGCAGTACTTC | CASSFEQLYEQYF
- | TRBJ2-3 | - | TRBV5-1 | TGCGCCAGCAGGAAAGTGGAAGAGAAGAGGTCAGATACGCAGTATTTT | CASRKVEEKRSDTQYF
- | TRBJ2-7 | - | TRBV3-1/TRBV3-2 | TGTGCCAGCAGCGGGACTCCCGGATCCTACGAGCAGTACTTC | CASSGTPGSYEQYF
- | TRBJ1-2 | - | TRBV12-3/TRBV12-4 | TGTGCCAGCCGATGGACCGCAGGGAACGGCTACACCTTC | CASRWTAGNGYTF
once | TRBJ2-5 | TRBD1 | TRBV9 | TGTGCCAGCAGCGTGGCCCGGACAGGGGAGGACCAGTACTTC | CASSVARTGEDQYF
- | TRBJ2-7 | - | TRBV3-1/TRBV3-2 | TGTGCCAGCAGCCAGACTGGAAAGCAGTACTTC | CASSQTGKQYF
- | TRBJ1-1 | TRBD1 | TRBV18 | TGTGCCAGCTCCGGGACAGGTACAGTTGAAGCTTTCTTT | CASSGTGTVEAFF
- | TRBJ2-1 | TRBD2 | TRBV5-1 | TGCGCCAGCAGGATAGCGGGGGGGCACAATGAGCAGTTCTTC | CASRIAGGHNEQFF
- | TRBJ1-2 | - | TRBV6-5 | TGTGCCAGCATCGACGGGGGGCATGGCTATGGCTACACCTTC | CASIDGGHGYGYTF
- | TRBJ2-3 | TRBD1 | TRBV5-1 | TGCGCCAGCAGCGGGGACAGGGGAACAGATACGCAGTATTTT | CASSGDRGTDTQYF
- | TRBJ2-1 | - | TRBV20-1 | TGCAGTGCTAGTCGGGGCTCCTACAATGAGCAGTTCTTC | CSASRGSYNEQFF
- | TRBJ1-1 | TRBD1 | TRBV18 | TGTGCCAGCTCACCGGACAGGGGTTTAGTTCCTGAAGCTTTCTTT | CASSPDRGLVPEAFF
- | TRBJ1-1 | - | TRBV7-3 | TGTGCCAGCAGCTTAGGGCAGGGCAACACTGAAGCTTTCTTT | CASSLGQGNTEAFF
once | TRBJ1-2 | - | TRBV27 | TGTGCCAGCAGTCCCGGGTATGGCTACACCTTC | CASSPGYGYTF
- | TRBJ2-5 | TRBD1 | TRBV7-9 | TGTGCCAGCAGCAATACAGGGGCCCAAGAGACCCAGTACTTC | CASSNTGAQETQYF
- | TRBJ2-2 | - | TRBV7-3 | TGTGCGACCGGGACAACGAACACCGGGGAGCTGTTTTTT | CATGTTNTGELFF
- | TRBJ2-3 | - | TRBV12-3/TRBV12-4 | TGTGCCAGCACGTTAACGGGAGCGGATACGCAGTATTTT | CASTLTGADTQYF
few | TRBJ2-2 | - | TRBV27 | TGTGCCAGCAGTTTGTATCTTGGCGGGCTCGGGGAGCTGTTTTTT | CASSLYLGGLGELFF
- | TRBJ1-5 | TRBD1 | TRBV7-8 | TGTGCCAGCAGCCGGGGACAGGGGGGACGGAATCAGCCCCAGCATTTT | CASSRGQGGRNQPQHF
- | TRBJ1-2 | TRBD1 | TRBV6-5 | TGTGCCAGCCTCGCCGGACAGGGTCGGGGCTACACCTTC | CASLAGQGRGYTF
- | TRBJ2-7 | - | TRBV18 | TGTGCCAGCTCACCACAGGGGCACGAGCAGTACTTC | CASSPQGHEQYF
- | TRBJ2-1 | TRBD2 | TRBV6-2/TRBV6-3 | TGTGCCAGCAGTCTGGCTAGCGGTACCTACAATGAGCAGTTCTTC | CASSLASGTYNEQFF
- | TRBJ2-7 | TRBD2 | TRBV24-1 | TGTGCCACCAGTAGGAGCGGGAGCTCCTACGAGCAGTACTTC | CATSRSGSSYEQYF
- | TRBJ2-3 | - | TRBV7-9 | TGTGCCAGCAGCTTCCGGGACACCAGGGTAGATACGCAGTATTTT | CASSFRDTRVDTQYF
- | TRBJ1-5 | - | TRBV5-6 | TGTGCCAGCAGCTTGGGGACAGATCAGCCCCAGCATTTT | CASSLGTDQPQHF
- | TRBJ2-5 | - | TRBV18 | TGTGCCAGCTCACCATTCTCAGAGACAAAAGAGACCCAGTACTTC | CASSPFSETKETQYF
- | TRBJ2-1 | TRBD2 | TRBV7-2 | TGTGCCAGCAGCCCCCAGCTAGCGGGGGGGCTCAATGAGCAGTTCTTC | CASSPQLAGGLNEQFF
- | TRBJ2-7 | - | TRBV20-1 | TGCAGTGCTAGTTCCCTTTACGAGCAGTACTTC | CSASSLYEQYF
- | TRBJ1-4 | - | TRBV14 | TGTGCCAGCAGCCAGGGGGGGGCTGCTGAAAAACTGTTTTTT | CASSQGGAAEKLFF
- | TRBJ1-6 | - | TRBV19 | TGTGCCAGTAGTATCGGGCAGGGAGGCTCCTATAATTCACCCCTCCACTTT | CASSIGQGGSYNSPLHF
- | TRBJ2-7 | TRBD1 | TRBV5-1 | TGCGCCAGCAGCGGACAGGGGGCCTCGAACGAGCAGTACTTC | CASSGQGASNEQYF
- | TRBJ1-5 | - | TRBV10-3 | TGTGCCGGCTCGGGACACACTAGCAATCAGCCCCAGCATTTT | CAGSGHTSNQPQHF
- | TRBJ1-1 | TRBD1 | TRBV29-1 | TGCAGCGTTGACAGACAGGGACGGAGCACTGAAGCTTTCTTT | CSVDRQGRSTEAFF
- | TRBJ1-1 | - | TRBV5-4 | TGTGCCAGCAGCTCCCCCGCCGGGGGAGTCATGAACACTGAAGCTTTCTTT | CASSSPAGGVMNTEAFF
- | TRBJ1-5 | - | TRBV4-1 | TGCGCCAGCAGCCTAACGGTCAACAGGGACCAGCCCCAGCATTTT | CASSLTVNRDQPQHF
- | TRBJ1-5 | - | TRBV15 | TGTGCCACCAGCAGTGGGCCCGTTCAGCCCCAGCATTTT | CATSSGPVQPQHF
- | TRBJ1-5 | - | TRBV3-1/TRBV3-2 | TGTGCCAGCAGCCAAACTTTTGGGGGGTACAATCAGCCCCAGCATTTT | CASSQTFGGYNQPQHF
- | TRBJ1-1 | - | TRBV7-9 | TGTGCCAGCAGCTCAGATAGGGAAGGGAGGGACACTGAAGCTTTCTTT | CASSSDREGRDTEAFF
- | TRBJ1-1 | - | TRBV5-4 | TGTGCCAGCAGCCCGGGACAAGTAAACACTGAAGCTTTCTTT | CASSPGQVNTEAFF
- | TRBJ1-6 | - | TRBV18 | TGTGCCAGCTCAGTAAACTCACCAAATAATTCACCCCTCCACTTT | CASSVNSPNNSPLHF
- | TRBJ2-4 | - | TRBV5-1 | TGCGCCAGCAGCTTGGCGGTCCTAGCCAAAAACATTCAGTACTTC | CASSLAVLAKNIQYF
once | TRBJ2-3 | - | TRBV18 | TGTGCCAGCTCACCATCTGTTAGTTTCACAGATACGCAGTATTTT | CASSPSVSFTDTQYF
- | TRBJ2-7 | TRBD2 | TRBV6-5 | TGTGCCAGCGCGGGGGGGCCGGGTATATACGAGCAGTACTTC | CASAGGPGIYEQYF
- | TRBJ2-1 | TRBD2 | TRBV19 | TGTGCCAGTAGTATAGGGACTAGTCCCAATGAGCAGTTCTTC | CASSIGTSPNEQFF
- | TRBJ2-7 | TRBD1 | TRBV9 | TGTGCCAGCAGCCAGGACAGGGATGAGCAGTACTTC | CASSQDRDEQYF
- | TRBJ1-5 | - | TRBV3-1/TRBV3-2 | TGTGCCAGCAGCCAAGGACAACAGCCCCGGCATTTT | CASSQGQQPRHF
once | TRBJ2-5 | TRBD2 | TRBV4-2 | TGTGCCAGCAGCCAAGAGTTAGCGGGAAAAGAGACCCAGTACTTC | CASSQELAGKETQYF